The source of this T cell receptor (beta chain) is a study of sequential checkpoint blockade in melanoma. Study-wide context: Arm A got nivolumab then ipilimumab; arm B the reverse, 1:1. After both sequences, patients received maintenance nivolumab.

Treatment denoted: randomized to nivolumab then ipilimumab (arm A) or the reverse (arm B). Sorted cells were live CD3+CD8+, lacking CD19 and CD56, from PBMCs. The table came from immunoSEQ multiplex PCR; TCRdb's copy has only in-frame clones and leaves some out. In the table there are approximately 18,000 clones, 70% to 80% of which are singletons. Germline CDR1 and CDR2: LGHNA and YSLEER. The V end was cut by 2 bases, the J end by 4 bases, with 12 bases between. This CDR3 spans 15 amino acids. Here the sequenced sample was CD8+ T cells sorted from blood (inferred from file names), taken from a patient given nivolumab and ipilimumab in sequence. This receptor was obtained from a human donor with melanoma. The chain employs TRBV4-3 and TRBJ2-1; a weak D match, TRBD1 (5 bases). CDR3 bases: TGCGCCAGCAGCCAATTCCAGGGCGTTTACAATGAGCAGTTCTTC. It specifies CASSQFQGVYNEQFF.